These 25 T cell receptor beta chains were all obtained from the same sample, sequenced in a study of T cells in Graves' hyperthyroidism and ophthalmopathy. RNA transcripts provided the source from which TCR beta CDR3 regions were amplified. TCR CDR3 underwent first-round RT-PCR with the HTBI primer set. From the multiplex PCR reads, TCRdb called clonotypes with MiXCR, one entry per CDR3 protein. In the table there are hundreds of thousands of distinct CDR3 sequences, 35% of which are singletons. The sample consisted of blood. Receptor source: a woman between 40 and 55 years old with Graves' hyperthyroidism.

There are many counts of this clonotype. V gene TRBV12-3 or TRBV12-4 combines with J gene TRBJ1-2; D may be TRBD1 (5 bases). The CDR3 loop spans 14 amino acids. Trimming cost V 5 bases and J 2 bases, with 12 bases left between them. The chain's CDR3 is CASSRTYTNYGYTF. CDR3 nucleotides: TGTGCCAGCAGTCGGACATACACGAACTATGGCTACACCTTC.

CDR3 coding DNA: TGTGCCAGCTGGGAACTAAACACCGGGGAGCTGTTTTTT. Protein sequence: CASWELNTGELFF. The chain has TRBV6-5 and TRBJ2-2; unclear D gene. V lost 8 bases and J 2 bases, leaving 9 bases between the germline ends. Germline-derived CDR1 and CDR2 are MNHEY and SVGAGI. This CDR3 region has 13 residues.

The CDR3 spells CASSVEGPQETQYF. The DNA for the CDR3 is TGTGCCAGCAGCGTAGAGGGGCCGCAAGAGACCCAGTACTTC. The chain joins TRBV9 to TRBJ2-7, with TRBD1 as a possible D gene (5 bases). The end of the DNA aligns better with TRBJ2-5, so the J call may be wrong. In germline, CDR1 is SGDLS, CDR2 YYNGEE. This CDR3 contains 14 residues.

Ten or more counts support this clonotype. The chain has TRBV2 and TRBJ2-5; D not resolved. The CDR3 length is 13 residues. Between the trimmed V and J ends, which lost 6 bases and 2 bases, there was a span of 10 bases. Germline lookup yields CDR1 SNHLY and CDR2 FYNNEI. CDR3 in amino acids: CASRWTDQETQYF. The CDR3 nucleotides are TGTGCCAGCAGATGGACGGATCAAGAGACCCAGTACTTC. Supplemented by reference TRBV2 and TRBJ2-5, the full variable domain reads EPEVTQTPSHQVTQMGQEVILRCVPISNHLYFYWYRQILGQKVEFLVSFYNNEISEKSEIFDDQFSVERPDGSNFTLKIRSTKLEDSAMYFCASRWTDQETQYFGPGTRLLVL.

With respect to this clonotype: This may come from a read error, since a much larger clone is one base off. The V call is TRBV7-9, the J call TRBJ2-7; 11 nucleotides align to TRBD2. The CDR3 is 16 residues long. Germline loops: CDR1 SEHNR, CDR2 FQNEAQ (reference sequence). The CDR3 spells CASSLTGASGRNERYF. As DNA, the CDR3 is TGTGCCAGCAGCCTAACCGGGGCTAGCGGGAGGAACGAGCGGTACTTC.

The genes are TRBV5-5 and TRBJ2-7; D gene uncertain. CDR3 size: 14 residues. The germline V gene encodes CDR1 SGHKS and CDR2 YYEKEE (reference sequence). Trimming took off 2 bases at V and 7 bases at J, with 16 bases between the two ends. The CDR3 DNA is TGTGCCAGCAGCTTAATTAAGAAAACCGGGGAGCAGTACTTC. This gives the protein CASSLIKKTGEQYF.

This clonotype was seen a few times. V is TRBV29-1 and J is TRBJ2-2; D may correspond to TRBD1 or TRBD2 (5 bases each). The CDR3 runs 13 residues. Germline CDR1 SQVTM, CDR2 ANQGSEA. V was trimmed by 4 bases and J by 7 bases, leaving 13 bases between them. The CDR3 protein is CSVVVGAGGELFF. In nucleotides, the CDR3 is TGCAGCGTTGTGGTAGGGGCGGGCGGGGAGCTGTTTTTT.

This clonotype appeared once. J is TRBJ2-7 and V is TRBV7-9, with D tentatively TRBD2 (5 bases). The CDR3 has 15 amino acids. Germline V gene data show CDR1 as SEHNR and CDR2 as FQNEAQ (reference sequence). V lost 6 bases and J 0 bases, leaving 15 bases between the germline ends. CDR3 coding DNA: TGTGCCAGCAGTGAAGGGAGAACAAACTCCTACGAGCAGTACTTC. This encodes CASSEGRTNSYEQYF.

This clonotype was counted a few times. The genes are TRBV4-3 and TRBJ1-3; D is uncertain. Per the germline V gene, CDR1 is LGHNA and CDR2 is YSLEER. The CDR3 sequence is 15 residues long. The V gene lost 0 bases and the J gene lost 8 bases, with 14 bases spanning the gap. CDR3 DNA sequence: TGCGCCAGCAGCCAAGATCGGGCAGGCCTTTACACCATATATTTT. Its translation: CASSQDRAGLYTIYF.

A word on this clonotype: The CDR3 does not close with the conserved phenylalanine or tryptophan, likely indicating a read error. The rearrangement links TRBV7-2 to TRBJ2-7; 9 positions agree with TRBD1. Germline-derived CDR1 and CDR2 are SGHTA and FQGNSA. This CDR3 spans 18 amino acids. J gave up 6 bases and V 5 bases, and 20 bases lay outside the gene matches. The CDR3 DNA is TGTGCCAGCAGCCGACCTGGGACAGGGTATTGGGATACCTCCGAGCAGTACCTC. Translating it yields CASSRPGTGYWDTSEQYL.

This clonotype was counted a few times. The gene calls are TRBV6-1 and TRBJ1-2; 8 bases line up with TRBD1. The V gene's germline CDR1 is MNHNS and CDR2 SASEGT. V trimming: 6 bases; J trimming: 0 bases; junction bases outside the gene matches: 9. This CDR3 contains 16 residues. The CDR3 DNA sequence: TGTGCCAGCAGCCCGCTAACAGGGGGACCTAACTATGGCTACACCTTC. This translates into CASSPLTGGPNYGYTF.

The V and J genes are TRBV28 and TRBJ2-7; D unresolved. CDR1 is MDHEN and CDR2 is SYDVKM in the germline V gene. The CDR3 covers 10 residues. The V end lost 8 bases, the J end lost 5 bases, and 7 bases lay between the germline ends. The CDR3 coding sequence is TGTGCCAGCGCTGGCGACGAGCAGTACTTC. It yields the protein CASAGDEQYF.

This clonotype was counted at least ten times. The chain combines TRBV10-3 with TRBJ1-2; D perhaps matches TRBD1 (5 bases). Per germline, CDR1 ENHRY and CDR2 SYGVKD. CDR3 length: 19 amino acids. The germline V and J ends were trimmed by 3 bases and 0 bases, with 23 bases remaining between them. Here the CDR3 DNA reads TGTGCCATCAGTGAAAACCACAGGACACAATCTGGCTCTAACTATGGCTACACCTTC. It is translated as CAISENHRTQSGSNYGYTF.

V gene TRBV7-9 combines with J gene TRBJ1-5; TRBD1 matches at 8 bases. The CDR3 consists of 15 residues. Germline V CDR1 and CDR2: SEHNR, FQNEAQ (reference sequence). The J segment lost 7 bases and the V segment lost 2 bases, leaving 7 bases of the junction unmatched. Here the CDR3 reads CASSLTLDRAQPQHF. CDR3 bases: TGTGCCAGCAGCTTAACACTGGACAGGGCGCAGCCCCAGCATTTT.

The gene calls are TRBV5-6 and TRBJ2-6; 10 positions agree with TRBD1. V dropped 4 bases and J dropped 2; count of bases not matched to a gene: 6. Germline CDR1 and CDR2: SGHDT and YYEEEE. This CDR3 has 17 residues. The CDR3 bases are TGTGCCAGCAGCCACCGGGACAGGGGAACTGGGGCCAACGTCCTGACTTTC. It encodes CASSHRDRGTGANVLTF.

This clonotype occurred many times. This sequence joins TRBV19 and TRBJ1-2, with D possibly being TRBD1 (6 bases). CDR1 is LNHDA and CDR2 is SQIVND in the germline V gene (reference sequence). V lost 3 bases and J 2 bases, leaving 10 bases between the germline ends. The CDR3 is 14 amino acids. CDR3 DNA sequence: TGTGCCAGTAGTATGAGGACAGTAAACTATGGCTACACCTTC. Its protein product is CASSMRTVNYGYTF.

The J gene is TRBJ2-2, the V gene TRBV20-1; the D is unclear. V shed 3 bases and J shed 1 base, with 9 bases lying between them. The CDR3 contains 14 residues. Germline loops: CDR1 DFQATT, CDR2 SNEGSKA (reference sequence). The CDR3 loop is CSASDSGNTGELFF. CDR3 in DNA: TGCAGTGCTAGTGACTCGGGGAACACCGGGGAGCTGTTTTTT.

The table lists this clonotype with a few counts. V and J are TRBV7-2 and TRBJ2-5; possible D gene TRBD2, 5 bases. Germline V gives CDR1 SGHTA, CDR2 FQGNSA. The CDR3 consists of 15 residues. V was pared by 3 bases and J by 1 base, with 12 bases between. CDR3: CASSLVVALQETQYF. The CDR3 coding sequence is TGTGCCAGCAGCTTGGTAGTAGCGCTCCAAGAGACCCAGTACTTC. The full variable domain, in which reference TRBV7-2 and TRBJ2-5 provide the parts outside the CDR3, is GAGVSQSPSNKVTEKGKDVELRCDPISGHTALYWYRQSLGQGLEFLIYFQGNSAPDKSGLPSDRFSAERTGGSVSTLTIQRTQQEDSAVYLCASSLVVALQETQYFGPGTRLLVL.

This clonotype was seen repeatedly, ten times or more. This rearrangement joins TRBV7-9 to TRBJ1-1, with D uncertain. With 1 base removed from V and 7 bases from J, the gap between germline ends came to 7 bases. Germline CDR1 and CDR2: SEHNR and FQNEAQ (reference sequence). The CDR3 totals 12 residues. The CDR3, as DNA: TGTGCCAGCAGCTTAGTCGGCAGTGAAGCTTTCTTT. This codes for CASSLVGSEAFF.

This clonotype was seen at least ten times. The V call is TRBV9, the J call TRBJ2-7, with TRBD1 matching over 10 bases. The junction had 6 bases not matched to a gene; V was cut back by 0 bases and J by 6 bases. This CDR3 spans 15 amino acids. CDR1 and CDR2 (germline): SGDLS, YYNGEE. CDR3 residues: CASSVEGTGVSEQYF. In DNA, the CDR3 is TGTGCCAGCAGCGTAGAGGGGACAGGGGTTAGCGAGCAGTACTTC. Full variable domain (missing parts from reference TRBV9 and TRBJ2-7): DSGVTQTPKHLITATGQRVTLRCSPRSGDLSVYWYQQSLDQGLQFLIQYYNGEERAKGNILERFSAQQFPDLHSELNLSSLELGDSALYFCASSVEGTGVSEQYFGPGTRLTVT.

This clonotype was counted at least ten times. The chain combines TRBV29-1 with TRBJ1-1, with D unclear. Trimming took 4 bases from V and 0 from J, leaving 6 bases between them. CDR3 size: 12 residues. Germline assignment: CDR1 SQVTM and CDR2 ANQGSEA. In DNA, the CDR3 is TGCAGCGTTGTAGTCGTGAACACTGAAGCTTTCTTT. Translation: CSVVVVNTEAFF.

This CDR3 reads CAISRGISNQPQHF. CDR3 nucleotides: TGTGCCATCAGTCGGGGGATTAGCAATCAGCCCCAGCATTTT. V gene TRBV10-3 combines with J gene TRBJ1-5, with D perhaps TRBD1 (5 bases). The CDR3 is 14 residues long. Germline V CDR1 and CDR2: ENHRY, SYGVKD. V gave up 5 bases and J gave up 0 bases, with 8 bases separating them.

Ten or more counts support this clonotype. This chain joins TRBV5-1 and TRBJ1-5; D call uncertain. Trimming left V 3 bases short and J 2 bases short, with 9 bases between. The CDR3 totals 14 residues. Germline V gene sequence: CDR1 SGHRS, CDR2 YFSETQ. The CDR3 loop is CASSSEGGNQPQHF. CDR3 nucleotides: TGCGCCAGCAGCTCAGAAGGAGGCAATCAGCCCCAGCATTTT. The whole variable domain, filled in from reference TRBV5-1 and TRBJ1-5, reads KAGVTQTPRYLIKTRGQQVTLSCSPISGHRSVSWYQQTPGQGLQFLFEYFSETQRNKGNFPGRFSGRQFSNSRSEMNVSTLELGDSALYLCASSSEGGNQPQHFGDGTRLSIL.

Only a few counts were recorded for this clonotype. The CDR3 nucleotides are TGCGCCAGCAGCTTGGCCGCGGGGCCGGGGACTGAAGCTTTCTTT. Amino acid sequence: CASSLAAGPGTEAFF. The chain recombines TRBV5-1 with TRBJ1-1; tentatively, D is TRBD1 (5 bases). Trimming shortened V by 0 bases and J by 5 bases, and 14 bases separated the two germline ends. The CDR3 has 15 amino acids. Looked up from germline, CDR1 is SGHRS and CDR2 is YFSETQ.

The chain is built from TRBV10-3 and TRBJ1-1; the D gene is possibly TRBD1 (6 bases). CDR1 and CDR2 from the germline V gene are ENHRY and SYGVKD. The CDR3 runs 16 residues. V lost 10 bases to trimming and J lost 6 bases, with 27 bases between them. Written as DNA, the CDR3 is TGTGCCAGCAGGGACTGGATTTACAGGGAGGGGGCTGAAGCTTTCTTT. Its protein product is CASRDWIYREGAEAFF.